The rows below give T cell receptor beta chains drawn from one sample of a study of cytomegalovirus exposure and HLA in healthy donors. The data were produced by immunoSEQ multiplex PCR, yet TCRdb's version contains in-frame clones alone and is incomplete. The sample lists 150,000 to 200,000 clones, around 80% occurring once. The sequenced sample was PBMCs. All receptors derive from a human donor in good health. Each CDR3 is given with its conserved first and last residue. The D gene is left open where the match is weak. Clone size is shown for a subset of rows, as once, few, many or a class of expanded clone.

j_call d_call clone_size v_call cdr3_nt cdr3_aa
TRBJ1-1 NA NA TRBV18 TGTGCCAGCTCCCGGTCAGGACAGTTTGAAGCTTTCTTT CASSRSGQFEAFF
TRBJ1-1 NA NA TRBV5-4 TGTGCCAGCAGCCCCGCCCGACAGCCGAACACTGAAGCTTTCTTT CASSPARQPNTEAFF
TRBJ2-7 NA NA TRBV5-1 TGCGCCAGCAGCTGGGCAGGCCTCTACGAGCAGTACTTC CASSWAGLYEQYF
TRBJ2-7 NA NA TRBV9 TGTGCCAGCAGCGTAGGGGGAGACAAAACCTACGAGCAGTACTTC CASSVGGDKTYEQYF
TRBJ2-7 NA few TRBV6-5 TGTGCCAGCAGTTATCCAGGGGAGGGCGAGCAGTACTTC CASSYPGEGEQYF
TRBJ1-6 NA NA TRBV7-2 TGTGCCAGCAGCTCCAGATATTCACCCCTCCACTTT CASSSRYSPLHF
TRBJ2-7 NA few TRBV5-1 TGCGCCAGCAGCTTACCACAGGTTGGGTATGCCGAGCAGTACTTC CASSLPQVGYAEQYF
TRBJ2-2 NA NA TRBV7-3 TGTGCCAGCAGCCTGGCGGGACTCAGGAACGGGGAGCTGTTTTTT CASSLAGLRNGELFF
TRBJ1-4 TRBD1 NA TRBV6-1 TGTGCCAGCAAGAACAGGGGGCTCTTGGAAAAACTGTTTTTT CASKNRGLLEKLFF
TRBJ2-7 TRBD1 NA TRBV6-6 TGTGCCAGCACCCCGGGACAGGGGATTTCCTACGAGCAGTACTTC CASTPGQGISYEQYF
TRBJ1-2 NA NA TRBV7-3 TGTGCCAGCAGCCGGGACGGAGGGGGCTACACCTTC CASSRDGGGYTF
TRBJ1-1 NA NA TRBV12-5 TGTGCTAGTGGTTTGGCGCCCAGTGGCATGAACACTGAAGCTTTCTTT CASGLAPSGMNTEAFF
TRBJ2-5 NA NA TRBV7-9 TGTGCCAGCAGCTCTACAGCGGTCACCCAGTACTTC CASSSTAVTQYF
TRBJ1-5 NA NA TRBV6-5 TGTGCCAGCAGTTACGGGCAGAATCAGCCCCAGCATTTT CASSYGQNQPQHF
TRBJ2-3 TRBD1 NA TRBV4-3 TGCGCCAGCAGCCAAACAGGGGGCTGGTCAGATACGCAGTATTTT CASSQTGGWSDTQYF
TRBJ1-3 NA NA TRBV10-3 TGTGCCGCCAAGACAGTAAACTCTGGAAACACCATATATTTT CAAKTVNSGNTIYF